This TCR beta chain appears in the sequencing data of a study of CD8 T cells in ankylosing spondylitis. Overall study findings and caveats: Seemingly characteristic of ankylosing spondylitis blood was a TCR beta motif consisting of eight highly homologous variants.

Deletions cut 7 bases from V and 6 bases from J, with 6 bases between. Germline CDR1 is MDHEN and CDR2 is SYDVKM. The CDR3 is made up of 11 amino acids. This clonotype was found many times. The antigen remains undetermined. Quantitative 5'-RACE with molecular barcodes produced the TCR beta libraries. A single record per CDR3 protein comes from TCRdb applying MiXCR to the 5' RACE reads. The sample has a few hundred thousand distinct CDR3 sequences; 20% are singletons. The specimen sequenced was blood, either unsorted or a sorted T cell fraction (not recorded which). This rearrangement joins TRBV28 to TRBJ2-2; D might be TRBD1 (5 bases). This TCR was recovered from a male donor with ankylosing spondylitis or in good health (not recorded which). This CDR3 is CASKTAGELFF. CDR3 in DNA: TGTGCCAGCAAGACAGCCGGGGAGCTGTTTTTT.